This TCR beta chain was obtained from a study of technical replicates of blood from a handful of donors. Only in-frame clones appear in the TCRdb table, and some are missing; sequencing was by immunoSEQ multiplex PCR. The top ten hold roughly 0.19% of the sample, which has approximately 99,000 clones, nearly 97% seen once. CDR3 length: 15 residues. V lost 5 bases, J lost 2 bases, and 6 bases stayed unmatched. Looked up from germline, CDR1 is MNHNY and CDR2 is SVGAGI (reference sequence). The sequencing sample was made of T cells isolated from PBMCs. The receptor was derived from a human donor in good health. The chain carries TRBV6-6 and TRBJ2-3; 8 bases are shared with TRBD1. The CDR3 is CASSRQGASTDTQYF. CDR3 sequence (DNA): TGTGCCAGCAGTCGCCAGGGGGCGTCCACAGATACGCAGTATTTT.